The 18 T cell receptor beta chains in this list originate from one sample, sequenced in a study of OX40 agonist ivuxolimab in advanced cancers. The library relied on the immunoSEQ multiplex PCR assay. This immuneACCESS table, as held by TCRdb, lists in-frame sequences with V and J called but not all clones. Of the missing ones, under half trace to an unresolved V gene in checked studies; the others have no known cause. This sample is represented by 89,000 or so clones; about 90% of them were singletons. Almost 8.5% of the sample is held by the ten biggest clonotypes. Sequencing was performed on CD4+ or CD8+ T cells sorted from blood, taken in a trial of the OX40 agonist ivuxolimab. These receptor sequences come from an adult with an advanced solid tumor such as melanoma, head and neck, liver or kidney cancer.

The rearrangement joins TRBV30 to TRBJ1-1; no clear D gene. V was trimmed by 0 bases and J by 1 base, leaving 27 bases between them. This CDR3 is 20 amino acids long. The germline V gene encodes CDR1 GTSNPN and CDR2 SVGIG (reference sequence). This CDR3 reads CAWSVDPMPTEAPPNTEAFF. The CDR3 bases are TGTGCCTGGAGTGTCGACCCTATGCCGACGGAAGCCCCCCCGAACACTGAAGCTTTCTTT.

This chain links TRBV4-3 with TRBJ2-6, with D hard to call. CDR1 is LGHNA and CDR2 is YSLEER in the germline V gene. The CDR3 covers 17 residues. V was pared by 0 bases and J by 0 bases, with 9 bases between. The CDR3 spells CASSQETAGSGANVLTF. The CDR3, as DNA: TGCGCCAGCAGCCAAGAAACCGCAGGCTCTGGGGCCAACGTCCTGACTTTC.

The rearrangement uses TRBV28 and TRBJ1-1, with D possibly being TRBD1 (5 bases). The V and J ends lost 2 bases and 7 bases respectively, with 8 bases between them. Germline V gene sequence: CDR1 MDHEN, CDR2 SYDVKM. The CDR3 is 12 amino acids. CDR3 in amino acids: CASSLGGGEAFF. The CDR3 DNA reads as TGTGCCAGCAGTTTAGGGGGAGGTGAAGCTTTCTTT.

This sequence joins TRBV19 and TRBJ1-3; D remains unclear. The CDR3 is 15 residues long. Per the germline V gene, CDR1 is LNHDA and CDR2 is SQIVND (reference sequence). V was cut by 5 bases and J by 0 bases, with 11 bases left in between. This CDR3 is CASSDGWDSGNTIYF. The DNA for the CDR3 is TGTGCCAGTAGTGATGGGTGGGACTCTGGAAACACCATATATTTT. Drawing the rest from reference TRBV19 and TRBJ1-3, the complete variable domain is DGGITQSPKYLFRKEGQNVTLSCEQNLNHDAMYWYRQDPGQGLRLIYYSQIVNDFQKGDIAEGYSVSREKKESFPLTVTSAQKNPTAFYLCASSDGWDSGNTIYFGEGSWLTVV.

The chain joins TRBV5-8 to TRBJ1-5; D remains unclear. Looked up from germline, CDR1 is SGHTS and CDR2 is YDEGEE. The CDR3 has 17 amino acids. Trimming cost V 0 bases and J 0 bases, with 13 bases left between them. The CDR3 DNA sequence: TGTGCCAGCAGCTTGGATTATGTCAGCTATAGCAATCAGCCCCAGCATTTT. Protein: CASSLDYVSYSNQPQHF.

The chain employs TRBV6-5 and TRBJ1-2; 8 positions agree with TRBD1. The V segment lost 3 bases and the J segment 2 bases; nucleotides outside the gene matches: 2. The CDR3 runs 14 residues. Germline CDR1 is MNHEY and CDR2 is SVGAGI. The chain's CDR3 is CASSYGQGNYGYTF. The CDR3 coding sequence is TGTGCCAGCAGTTATGGACAGGGAAACTATGGCTACACCTTC.

CDR3 nucleotides: TGTGCCAGCAGTGCTCTAGCGGGAGTAGCAGAGACCCAGTACTTC. Protein product: CASSALAGVAETQYF. This rearrangement joins TRBV13 to TRBJ2-5; 10 bases align to TRBD2. Germline V CDR1 and CDR2: PRHDT, FYEKMQ (reference sequence). J lost 4 bases, V lost 6 bases, and 8 bases had no gene match. The CDR3 is made up of 15 amino acids.

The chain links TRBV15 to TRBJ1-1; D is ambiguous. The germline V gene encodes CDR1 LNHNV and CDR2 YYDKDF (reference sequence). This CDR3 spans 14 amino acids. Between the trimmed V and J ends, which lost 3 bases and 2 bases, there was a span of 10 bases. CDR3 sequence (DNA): TGTGCCACCAGCAGCCTGGGTTACAACACTGAAGCTTTCTTT. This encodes CATSSLGYNTEAFF.

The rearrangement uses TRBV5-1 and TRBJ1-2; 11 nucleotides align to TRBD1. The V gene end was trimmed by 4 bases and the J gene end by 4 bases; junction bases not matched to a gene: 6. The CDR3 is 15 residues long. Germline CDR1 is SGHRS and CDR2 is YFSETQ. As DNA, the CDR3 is TGCGCCAGCAGCCCGGGACAGGGGGGCTTCTATGGCTACACCTTC. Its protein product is CASSPGQGGFYGYTF.

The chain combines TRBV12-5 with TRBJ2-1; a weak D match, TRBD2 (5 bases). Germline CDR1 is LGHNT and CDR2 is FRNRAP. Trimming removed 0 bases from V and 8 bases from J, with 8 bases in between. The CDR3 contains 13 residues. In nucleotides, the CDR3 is TGTGCTAGTGGTTTGGTTGAGGGCGATGAGCAGTTCTTC. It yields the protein CASGLVEGDEQFF.

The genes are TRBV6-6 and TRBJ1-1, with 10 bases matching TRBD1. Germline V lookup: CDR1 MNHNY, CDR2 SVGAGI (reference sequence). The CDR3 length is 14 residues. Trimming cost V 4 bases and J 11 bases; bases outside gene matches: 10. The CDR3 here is CASSFQFGTGEAFF. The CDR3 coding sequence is TGTGCCAGCAGTTTTCAGTTCGGGACAGGGGAGGCTTTCTTT.

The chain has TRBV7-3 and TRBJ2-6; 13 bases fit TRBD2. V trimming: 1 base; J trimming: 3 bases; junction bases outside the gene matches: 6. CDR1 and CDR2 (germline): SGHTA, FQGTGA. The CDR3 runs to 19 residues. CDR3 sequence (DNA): TGTGCCAGCAGCTTAAGTGGCGGACTAGCGGGAGTTGGGGCCAACGTCCTGACTTTC. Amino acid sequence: CASSLSGGLAGVGANVLTF.

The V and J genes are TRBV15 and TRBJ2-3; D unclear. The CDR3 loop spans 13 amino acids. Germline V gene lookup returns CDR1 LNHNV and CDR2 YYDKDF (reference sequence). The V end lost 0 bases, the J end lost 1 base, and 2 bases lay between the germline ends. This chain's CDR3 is CATSRDRTDTQYF. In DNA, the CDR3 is TGTGCCACCAGCAGAGATCGCACAGATACGCAGTATTTT.

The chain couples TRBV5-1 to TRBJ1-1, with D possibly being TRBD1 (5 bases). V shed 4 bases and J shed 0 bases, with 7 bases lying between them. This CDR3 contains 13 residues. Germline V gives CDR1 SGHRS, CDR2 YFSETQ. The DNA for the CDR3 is TGCGCCAGCAGCGCAGGGATGAACACTGAAGCTTTCTTT. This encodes CASSAGMNTEAFF.

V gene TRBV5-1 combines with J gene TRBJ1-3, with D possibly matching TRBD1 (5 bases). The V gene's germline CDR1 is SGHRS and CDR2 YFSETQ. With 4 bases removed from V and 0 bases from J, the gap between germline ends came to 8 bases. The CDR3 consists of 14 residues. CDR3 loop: CASSAGVSGNTIYF. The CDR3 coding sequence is TGCGCCAGCAGCGCGGGGGTCTCTGGAAACACCATATATTTT. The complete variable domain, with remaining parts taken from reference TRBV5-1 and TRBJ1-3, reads KAGVTQTPRYLIKTRGQQVTLSCSPISGHRSVSWYQQTPGQGLQFLFEYFSETQRNKGNFPGRFSGRQFSNSRSEMNVSTLELGDSALYLCASSAGVSGNTIYFGEGSWLTVV.

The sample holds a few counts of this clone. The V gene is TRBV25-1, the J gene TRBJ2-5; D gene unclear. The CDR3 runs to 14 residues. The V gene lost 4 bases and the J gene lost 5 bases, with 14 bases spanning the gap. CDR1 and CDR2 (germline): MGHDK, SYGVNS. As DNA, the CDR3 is TGTGCCAGCAGTGGTCTGGCAGGATCGGAGACCCAGTACTTC. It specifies CASSGLAGSETQYF.

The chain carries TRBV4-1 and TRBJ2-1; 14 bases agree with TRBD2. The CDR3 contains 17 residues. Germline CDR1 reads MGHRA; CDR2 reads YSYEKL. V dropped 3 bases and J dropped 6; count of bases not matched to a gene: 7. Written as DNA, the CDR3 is TGCGCCAGCAGCCACAGACTAGCGGGAGGGCCTGGCAATGAGCAGTTCTTC. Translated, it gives CASSHRLAGGPGNEQFF.

CDR3 DNA sequence: TGTGCCAGCAGCCCGGCCCCCCGACAGGGGGCCACTGAAGCTTTCTTT. Translated: CASSPAPRQGATEAFF. The V and J genes are TRBV7-8 and TRBJ1-1, with TRBD1 matching 10 bases. The CDR3 is 16 amino acids. Unmatched junction bases numbered 10, after V lost 5 bases and J lost 4 bases. The germline gives CDR1 SGHVS, CDR2 FQNEAQ.